This record concerns one T cell receptor beta chain sequence. This clone's antigen is unknown. Base qualities are not recorded, but no much larger clone differs from it by a single base. This specimen belongs to a study of identical twins (dated by TCRdb to the mid-2010s). With regard to the full study: To test whether fetal clonotypes persist, the study used deep sequencing on TCR alpha and beta repertoires from monozygotic twins, unrelated adults of various ages, and cord blood. To rule out contamination, the twin experiments were replicated at different times with different library preparation protocols.

The library was produced with 5' RACE. TCRdb shows the sequencer as Illumina HiSeq 2000. Template switching added a universal primer binding site, and the final cDNA carried a unique molecular identifier that allowed TCR cDNA molecules to be counted accurately. First-strand cDNA for TCR alpha and beta chains was synthesized from specific primers in the conserved constant-segment region. To control for contamination, every cDNA library was double barcoded, receiving both a SMART-Mk sample barcode and Illumina barcodes. TruSeq adapter sequences along with Illumina sample barcodes were introduced in two successive PCR steps. The TCR alpha and beta cDNA libraries were sequenced on the Illumina HiSeq platform using custom primers. The authors processed their data as follows. MiGEC processed the raw reads to extract unique molecular identifiers, while MiXCR was used to determine the CDR3 positions. Recombination models were inferred per individual with the repgenHMM and IGoR tools using an EM algorithm. Shared clonotype analysis was performed with the tcR package in R, normalizing sharing by the product of cloneset sizes. Out-of-frame nonproductive sequences were analyzed to study raw recombination free of thymic and clonal selection effects. The raw public data were reprocessed by TCRdb itself: fastp quality trimming at Q25, MiXCR clonotype calling, in-frame beta chains only. For every CDR3 protein sequence, its rows merge into one entry that carries the most common genes and DNA. The V and J calls and clone size are TCRdb's, not the authors'. In this sample the table shows nearly 650,000 distinct CDR3 sequences, just over 7% of which occur a single time. About 1.6% of the sample rests with the top ten.

V has 5 bases trimmed and J has 1 base trimmed; junction bases matching no gene number 9. The CDR3, from cysteine to phenylalanine, totals 19 residues. CDR3 DNA only is kept here, 57 bases in frame from base 1. The germline V gene gives CDR1 as KGHDR and CDR2 as SFDVKD. Every donor in the study was a healthy Caucasian. Three pairs of female monozygotic twins, all aged about 18 to 30 years, were included in the twin cohort. Peripheral blood mononuclear cells were the source from which RNA for the TCR libraries was isolated. The study at large found these results: Out-of-frame TCR alpha sharing in monozygotic twins was systematically underestimated by recombination models, whereas sharing between unrelated individuals was in agreement with the recombination models. Out-of-frame TCR alpha sequences shared between twins showed an excess of low generation-probability sequences compared with coincidental sharing between unrelated individuals. The excess sharing between twins in beta out-of-frame sequences was weaker because fewer shared sequences reduced the signal-to-noise ratio. Zero-insertion analyses could be partly confounded by invariant T cells such as MAIT and iNKT, although diverse VJ usage argued against such confounding for most clonotypes. Fewer insertions were carried by abundant cord blood beta clonotypes; a weaker similar trend was observed in young adult naive repertoires, while no such trend was observed in memory repertoires. Conclusions relied on cross-sectional statistical analysis, since the same donors could not be followed over many years.

These data also formed part of another study, on yellow fever vaccine responses in identical twins. As the second paper documents: According to the authors, the vaccine-induced T cell response in identical twins seemed to be partly convergent and partly specific to each individual. Focusing on identical twins, the study followed the T cell clones that responded to the vaccine, and did so with precision.

Input material: PBMCs. The rearranged chain carries TRBV24-1 and TRBJ2-1, with 14 bases in between that match TRBD2. The sequence was collected from a woman aged 18-29 years in good health. The CDR3 sequence is CATSAGLAGGLRSYNEQFF. The bases read TGTGCCACCAGTGCTGGACTAGCGGGGGGATTACGGTCCTACAATGAGCAGTTCTTC.